This T cell receptor beta chain comes out of a study of OX40 agonist ivuxolimab in advanced cancers. Some background on the complete study: Ivuxolimab, which targeted the costimulatory receptor OX40 (CD134), was an agonistic, fully human IgG2 monoclonal antibody. Intravenous ivuxolimab was administered to patients every 2 weeks at six dose levels: 0.01, 0.1, 0.3, 1.5, 3 and 10 mg/kg. Of the approximately 54 dose-escalation patients, hepatocellular carcinoma was present in about 19, melanoma in around 15, renal cell carcinoma in 9 and head and neck cancer in 9. In the dose-escalation cohort, 70% to 85% of patients were male, and the mean age was 60 years with a range of roughly 20 to 85. Prior anti-PD-1, anti-PD-L1 or anti-CTLA-4 therapy was permitted, and checkpoint inhibitors had been received by about 44% of dose-escalation patients. Partial responses occurred in three dose-escalation patients, of whom one had hepatocellular carcinoma and two had cutaneous melanoma. Peripheral TCRbeta sequencing aimed to test whether ivuxolimab altered TCR sequence diversity and caused clonal T-cell expansion. The monotherapy dose-escalation portion (N ≈ 57 patients) of the phase I ivuxolimab trial is reported in the paper. The full study reports these points: Clonal expansion of both CD4+ and CD8+ blood T cells was observed from baseline to week 6 at doses 0.1 to 3.0 mg/kg. Low levels of normalized T-cell clonal expansion were also shown by some nonresponding patients. On average, CD8+ T cells showed more expanded clones than CD4+ T cells after ivuxolimab. In the 0.1-3.0 mg/kg groups, partial responders had among the lowest normalized peripheral clonal expansion, particularly in CD8+ T cells. The antigen specificity of the peripheral T cells that underwent clonal expansion was not determined.

Patients with a history of autoimmune disease or receiving systemic immunosuppression were excluded from the trial. Peripheral blood for TCR sequencing was collected from all dose cohorts at baseline, on cycle 4 day 1, and on cycle 7 day 1. Samples came from an open-label, multicenter, first-in-human phase I dose-escalation trial of ivuxolimab. The trial enrolled adults with locally advanced or metastatic head and neck squamous cell, hepatocellular, melanoma or renal cell carcinoma. Before TCR sequencing, CD4+ T cells and CD8+ T cells from peripheral blood were sorted into separate populations. The CDR3, cysteine through phenylalanine, is 14 amino acids long. Of the read, only the CDR3 DNA is kept; its 42 bases are in frame from base 1. From a lookup of the germline V gene, CDR1 and CDR2 are SGHRS and YFSETQ. At the junction V is shortened by 0 bases and J by 6 bases, with 10 bases in between. A word on this clone: Its antigen is unknown. The sample holds no much larger clone one base away, and base qualities are not on file.

Genomic DNA was isolated from the sorted cells so that the TCRbeta CDR3 region could be sequenced. The immunoSEQ Assay was used for sequencing of TCRbeta CDR3 regions. Not all clones reach the TCRdb copy of this immuneACCESS table, which keeps in-frame sequences only. Checked studies attribute under half of the gap to unresolved V genes and leave the rest unexplained. Within this sample are approximately 41,000 clones, with around nine tenths of them counted one time only. The ten biggest clones cover roughly a third of the sample. This TCR derives from an adult with an advanced solid tumor such as melanoma, head and neck, liver or kidney cancer. Sequencing used CD4+ or CD8+ T cells sorted from blood, obtained in a trial of the OX40 agonist ivuxolimab. The chain employs TRBV5-1 and TRBJ2-1; the D gene identity is not certain. The CDR3 region has the sequence CASSLAVGLNEQFF. The nucleotide sequence reads TGCGCCAGCAGCTTGGCTGTAGGCCTCAATGAGCAGTTCTTC.